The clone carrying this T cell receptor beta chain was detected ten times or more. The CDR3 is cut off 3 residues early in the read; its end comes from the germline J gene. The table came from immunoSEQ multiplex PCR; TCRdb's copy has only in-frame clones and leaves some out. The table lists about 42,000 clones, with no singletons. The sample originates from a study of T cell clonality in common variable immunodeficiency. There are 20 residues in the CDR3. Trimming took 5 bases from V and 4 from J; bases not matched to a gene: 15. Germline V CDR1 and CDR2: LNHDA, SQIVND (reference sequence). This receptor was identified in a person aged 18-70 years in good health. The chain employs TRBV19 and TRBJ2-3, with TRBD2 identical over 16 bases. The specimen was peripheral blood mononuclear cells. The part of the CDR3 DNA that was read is TGTGCCAGTAGTGGGCCCGGGACTAGCGGGAGGGCCGTTAGCGCAGATACG. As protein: CASSGPGTSGRAVSADT. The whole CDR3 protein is CASSGPGTSGRAVSADTQYF.